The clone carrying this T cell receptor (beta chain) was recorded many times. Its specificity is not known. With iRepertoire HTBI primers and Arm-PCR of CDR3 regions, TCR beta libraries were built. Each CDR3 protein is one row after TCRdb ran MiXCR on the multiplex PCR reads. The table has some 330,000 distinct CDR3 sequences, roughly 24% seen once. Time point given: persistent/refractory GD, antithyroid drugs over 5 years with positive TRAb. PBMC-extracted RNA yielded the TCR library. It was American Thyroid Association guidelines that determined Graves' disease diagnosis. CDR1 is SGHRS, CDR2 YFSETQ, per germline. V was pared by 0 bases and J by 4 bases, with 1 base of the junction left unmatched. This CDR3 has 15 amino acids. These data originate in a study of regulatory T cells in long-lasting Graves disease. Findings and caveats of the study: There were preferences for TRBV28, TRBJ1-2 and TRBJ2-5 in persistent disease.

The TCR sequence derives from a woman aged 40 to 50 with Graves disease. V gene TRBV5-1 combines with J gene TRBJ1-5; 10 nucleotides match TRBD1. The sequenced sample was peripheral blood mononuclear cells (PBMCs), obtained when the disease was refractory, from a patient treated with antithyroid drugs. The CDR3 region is CASSLAGQGNQPQHF. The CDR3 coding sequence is TGCGCCAGCAGCTTGGCGGGACAGGGGAATCAGCCCCAGCATTTT.